This TCR beta chain stems from a study of CD8 T cells in ankylosing spondylitis. Notes on the study in general: Disease-linked clones were found to be CD8+ and relatively rare in peripheral blood. What appeared characteristic of ankylosing spondylitis blood was a TCR beta motif of fewer than ten highly homologous variants. In synovial fluid and blood from reactive arthritis, some motif variants were previously reported. The authors reported significant enrichment of disease-linked clones in matched ankylosing spondylitis synovial fluid.

One entry per CDR3 protein results from TCRdb running MiXCR on the 5' RACE reads. The data contain around 390,000 distinct CDR3 sequences, about a fifth of them singletons. This clonotype has ten or more counts. Its target is not known. The sequenced sample was blood, either unsorted or a sorted T cell fraction (not recorded which). This clonotype originated in a male donor with ankylosing spondylitis.

CDR3 amino acids: CASRYPRDTEAFF. The DNA for the CDR3 is TGTGCCAGCAGATATCCTAGGGACACTGAAGCTTTCTTT. This sequence joins TRBV6-5 and TRBJ1-1; no clear D gene. Trimming took off 6 bases at V and 3 bases at J, with 11 bases between the two ends. The CDR3 has 13 amino acids. Germline assignment: CDR1 MNHEY and CDR2 SVGAGI.